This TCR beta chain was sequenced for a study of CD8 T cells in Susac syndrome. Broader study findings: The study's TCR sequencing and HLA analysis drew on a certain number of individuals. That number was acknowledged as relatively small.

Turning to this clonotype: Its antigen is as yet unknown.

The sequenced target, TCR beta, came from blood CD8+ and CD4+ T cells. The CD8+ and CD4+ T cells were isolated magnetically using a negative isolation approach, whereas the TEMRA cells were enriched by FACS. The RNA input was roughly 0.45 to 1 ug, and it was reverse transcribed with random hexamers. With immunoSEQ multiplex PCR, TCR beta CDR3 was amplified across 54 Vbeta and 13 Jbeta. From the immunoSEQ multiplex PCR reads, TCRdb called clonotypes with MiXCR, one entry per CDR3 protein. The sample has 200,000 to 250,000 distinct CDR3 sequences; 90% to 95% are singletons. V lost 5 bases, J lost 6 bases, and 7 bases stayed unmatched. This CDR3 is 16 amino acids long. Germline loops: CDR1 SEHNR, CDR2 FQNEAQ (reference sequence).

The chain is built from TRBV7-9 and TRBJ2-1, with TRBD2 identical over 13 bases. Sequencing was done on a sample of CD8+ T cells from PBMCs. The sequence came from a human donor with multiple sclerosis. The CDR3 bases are TGTGCCAGCAGCCCCGGACTAGCGGGAGTAGTCAATGAGCAGTTCTTC. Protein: CASSPGLAGVVNEQFF.